The 32 T cell receptor beta chains reported below all come from one sample, sequenced in a study of CD8 T cells in Susac syndrome. Reverse transcription of about 0.5 to 1 ug RNA was carried out with random hexamers. TCRdb ran MiXCR on the immunoSEQ multiplex PCR reads and lists one entry per CDR3 protein. The table includes roughly 140,000 distinct CDR3 sequences, less than 97% detected once. Sequenced material: CD8+ T cells from PBMCs. Source of these receptors: a human donor with multiple sclerosis.

The chain links TRBV12-3 or TRBV12-4 to TRBJ2-1; 8 bases are shared with TRBD2. This CDR3 region has 16 residues. V was clipped by 6 bases and J by 4 bases; unmatched bases: 11. The CDR3 sequence: CASRPPSGGPYNEQFF. In DNA form, the CDR3 reads TGTGCCAGCAGACCTCCCAGCGGGGGCCCTTACAATGAGCAGTTCTTC.

The V and J genes are TRBV9 and TRBJ1-2; TRBD1 agrees at 8 bases. This CDR3 is built from 16 residues. V lost 0 bases to trimming and J lost 4 bases; unmatched junction nucleotides: 8. Germline assignment: CDR1 SGDLS and CDR2 YYNGEE. This CDR3 is CASSVGSSGTGYGYTF. The CDR3 DNA is TGTGCCAGCAGCGTAGGTAGCTCCGGGACAGGCTATGGCTACACCTTC. The full variable domain, in which reference TRBV9 and TRBJ1-2 provide the parts outside the CDR3, is DSGVTQTPKHLITATGQRVTLRCSPRSGDLSVYWYQQSLDQGLQFLIQYYNGEERAKGNILERFSAQQFPDLHSELNLSSLELGDSALYFCASSVGSSGTGYGYTFGSGTRLTVV.

The DNA for the CDR3 is TGCAGCGTTCCGGGACAGGGGGCCCACGAGCAGTACTTC. Translated: CSVPGQGAHEQYF. This chain connects TRBV29-1 to TRBJ2-7; TRBD1 aligns across 12 bases. CDR3 size: 13 residues. V shed 5 bases and J 5 bases; nucleotides not matched to a gene: 4. Germline CDR1 reads SQVTM; CDR2 reads ANQGSEA.

The rearrangement joins TRBV10-3 to TRBJ2-3; perhaps TRBD1 as D (6 bases). Germline CDR1 ENHRY, CDR2 SYGVKD. Trimming shortened V by 3 bases and J by 5 bases, and 18 bases separated the two germline ends. The CDR3 sequence is 16 residues long. The CDR3 sequence: CAISDPWDIERDTQYF. CDR3 nucleotide sequence: TGTGCCATCAGTGATCCCTGGGACATCGAGAGAGATACGCAGTATTTT.

V is TRBV30 and J is TRBJ2-3; D is undetermined. V was shortened by 3 bases and J by 4 bases, with 8 bases between the two germline ends. The CDR3 contains 12 residues. Germline V gene data show CDR1 as GTSNPN and CDR2 as SVGIG (reference sequence). CDR3 amino acids: CAWSLGPDTQYF. The CDR3 nucleotides are TGTGCCTGGAGCCTCGGACCAGATACGCAGTATTTT. Filled out from reference TRBV30 and TRBJ2-3, the complete variable domain reads SQTIHQWPATLVQPVGSPLSLECTVEGTSNPNLYWYRQAAGRGLQLLFYSVGIGQISSEVPQNLSASRPQDRQFILSSKKLLLSDSGFYLCAWSLGPDTQYFGPGTRLTVL.

The V call is TRBV2, the J call TRBJ2-7; maybe TRBD2 (5 bases). V lost 4 bases and J 7 bases, leaving 11 bases between the germline ends. The CDR3 consists of 12 residues. Germline CDR1 and CDR2: SNHLY and FYNNEI. The CDR3: CASSGGAPEQYF. The CDR3 DNA reads as TGTGCCAGCAGTGGGGGAGCCCCTGAGCAGTACTTC.

The chain combines TRBV6-6 with TRBJ1-1, with D tentatively TRBD1 (5 bases). CDR1 MNHNY and CDR2 SVGAGI come from the germline V gene (reference sequence). The CDR3 length is 13 residues. Trimming cost V 9 bases and J 1 base, with 12 bases left between them. CDR3 sequence (DNA): TGTGCCAGAAAGGCAGGGACGAACACTGAAGCTTTCTTT. As protein: CARKAGTNTEAFF.

The V call is TRBV30, the J call TRBJ2-2; no clear D gene. The V end was cut by 0 bases, the J end by 6 bases, with 2 bases between. Germline V gives CDR1 GTSNPN, CDR2 SVGIG (reference sequence). There are 11 residues in the CDR3. CDR3 protein: CAWSVPGELFF. The CDR3 DNA sequence: TGTGCCTGGAGTGTACCCGGGGAGCTGTTTTTT.

This chain uses TRBV5-4 with TRBJ1-4; 7 bases agree with TRBD1. The J segment lost 4 bases and the V segment lost 3 bases, leaving 9 bases of the junction unmatched. The CDR3 sequence is 16 residues long. The germline gives CDR1 SGHNT, CDR2 YYREEE (reference sequence). CDR3 coding DNA: TGTGCCAGCAGCTACCAGACAGGGTTAGATAATGAAAAACTGTTTTTT. It codes for CASSYQTGLDNEKLFF.

The V gene is TRBV3-1, the J gene TRBJ2-1, with D maybe TRBD2 (6 bases). The CDR3 extends over 12 amino acids. Germline V lookup: CDR1 LGHDT, CDR2 YNNKEL (reference sequence). The germline V and J ends were trimmed by 5 bases and 9 bases, with 11 bases remaining between them. CDR3 loop: CASSIAVTEQFF. The CDR3 DNA reads as TGTGCCAGCAGCATAGCGGTGACTGAGCAGTTCTTC.

The CDR3 region has the DNA TGTGCCAGCAGCCTTACAGGGGGTCTCGCTGAAGCTTTCTTT. This encodes CASSLTGGLAEAFF. J is TRBJ1-1 and V is TRBV7-8, with TRBD1 identical over 8 bases. The CDR3 is made up of 14 amino acids. The V and J ends lost 5 bases and 6 bases, in that order; junction bases with no gene match: 8. Germline CDR1 SGHVS, CDR2 FQNEAQ.

The chain joins TRBV5-6 to TRBJ2-7, with D possibly matching TRBD2 (7 bases). This CDR3 contains 14 residues. Germline CDR1 reads SGHDT; CDR2 reads YYEEEE. The V end was cut by 6 bases, the J end by 2 bases, with 15 bases between. CDR3 loop: CASKGGAGPYEQYV. Here the CDR3 DNA reads TGTGCCAGCAAAGGGGGGGCAGGACCCTACGAGCAGTACGTC.

V gene TRBV15 combines with J gene TRBJ1-1; D remains unclear. The CDR3 has 14 residues. Germline V gene lookup returns CDR1 LNHNV and CDR2 YYDKDF (reference sequence). V shed 1 base and J shed 0 bases, with 6 bases lying between them. The CDR3 region has the DNA TGTGCCACCAGCAGAGGGGGTCTGAACACTGAAGCTTTCTTT. Protein sequence: CATSRGGLNTEAFF.

The chain has TRBV12-3 or TRBV12-4 and TRBJ1-2; no clear D. The V end was cut by 8 bases, the J end by 8 bases, with 18 bases between. The CDR3 has 13 residues. The CDR3 here is CASGPSAVEGYTF. In nucleotides, the CDR3 is TGTGCCAGCGGGCCCTCGGCGGTTGAAGGCTACACCTTC.

The chain combines TRBV25-1 with TRBJ1-2, with TRBD1 as a possible D gene (6 bases). Germline assignment: CDR1 MGHDK and CDR2 SYGVNS. CDR3 size: 16 residues. V was clipped by 2 bases and J by 5 bases, with 18 bases between them. CDR3 coding DNA: TGTGCCAGCAGTGAAGGTTCGTGGGGGGCCGGGTATGGCTACACCTTC. Translated, it gives CASSEGSWGAGYGYTF.

The J gene is TRBJ2-5, the V gene TRBV13; 9 positions match TRBD1. Trimming removed 5 bases from V and 9 bases from J; junction bases left unmatched: 10. The germline CDR1 and CDR2 sequences are PRHDT and FYEKMQ (reference sequence). CDR3 length: 14 residues. This CDR3 is CASSPRTGEGAQYF. The CDR3, as DNA: TGTGCCAGCAGCCCGAGGACAGGGGAAGGGGCCCAGTACTTC.

The rearrangement uses TRBV20-1 and TRBJ2-1, with 7 bases fitting TRBD2. Trimming removed 5 bases from V and 7 bases from J; junction bases left unmatched: 2. This CDR3 is built from 11 residues. The germline V gene encodes CDR1 DFQATT and CDR2 SNEGSKA (reference sequence). CDR3 in amino acids: CSAGGGNEQFF. CDR3 in DNA: TGCAGTGCTGGGGGGGGTAATGAGCAGTTCTTC.

This chain links TRBV7-2 with TRBJ2-7; D remains unclear. CDR1 is SGHTA and CDR2 is FQGNSA in the germline V gene. The CDR3 covers 14 residues. V lost 2 bases and J 0 bases, leaving 8 bases between the germline ends. Written as DNA, the CDR3 is TGTGCCAGCAGCTTACCCCAGAGCTCCTACGAGCAGTACTTC. This translates into CASSLPQSSYEQYF.

V and J are TRBV9 and TRBJ2-7, with TRBD1 matching 11 bases. The CDR3 runs 15 residues. V was clipped by 4 bases and J by 2 bases; unmatched bases: 5. CDR1 and CDR2 (germline): SGDLS, YYNGEE. CDR3 sequence: CASSPGTGGTYEQYF. The CDR3 DNA follows: TGTGCCAGCAGCCCAGGGACAGGGGGTACCTACGAGCAGTACTTC.

The V call is TRBV30, the J call TRBJ2-1, with 9 nucleotides matching TRBD2. Trimming took 2 bases from V and 5 from J; bases not matched to a gene: 7. Germline V gives CDR1 GTSNPN, CDR2 SVGIG (reference sequence). This CDR3 region has 15 residues. The chain's CDR3 is CAWSYTSGGNNEQFF. In DNA, the CDR3 is TGTGCCTGGAGTTATACCAGCGGGGGGAACAATGAGCAGTTCTTC. Filled out from reference TRBV30 and TRBJ2-1, the complete variable domain reads SQTIHQWPATLVQPVGSPLSLECTVEGTSNPNLYWYRQAAGRGLQLLFYSVGIGQISSEVPQNLSASRPQDRQFILSSKKLLLSDSGFYLCAWSYTSGGNNEQFFGPGTRLTVL.

The rearrangement joins TRBV11-3 to TRBJ2-3; 9 bases are a match to TRBD2. V shed 2 bases, J shed 6 bases, and the junction held 6 bases outside the gene matches. The CDR3 is made up of 15 amino acids. Germline values: CDR1 SGHNT, CDR2 YENEEA. CDR3 protein: CASSLYAGGPDTQYF. CDR3 nucleotide sequence: TGTGCCAGCAGCTTATACGCGGGGGGGCCGGATACGCAGTATTTT.

This chain uses TRBV15 with TRBJ2-2; 8 bases are shared with TRBD1. The germline gives CDR1 LNHNV, CDR2 YYDKDF (reference sequence). Trimming cost V 8 bases and J 5 bases; bases outside gene matches: 4. The CDR3 has 13 amino acids. CDR3 DNA: TGTGCCACCGAGGACAGGGTAACCGGGGAGCTGTTTTTT. This encodes CATEDRVTGELFF.

CDR3 loop: CSVDTNNEQFF. The DNA for the CDR3 is TGCAGCGTTGACACAAACAATGAGCAGTTCTTC. The rearrangement joins TRBV29-1 to TRBJ2-1; D gene unclear. CDR1 and CDR2 from the germline V gene are SQVTM and ANQGSEA. The CDR3 length is 11 residues. V was trimmed by 3 bases and J by 5 bases, leaving 5 bases between them.

The chain has TRBV2 and TRBJ1-1; D gene ambiguous. The germline CDR1 and CDR2 sequences are SNHLY and FYNNEI. This CDR3 spans 13 amino acids. V gave up 10 bases and J gave up 1 base, with 13 bases separating them. The CDR3 sequence: CATLDNRNTEAFF. The CDR3 DNA is TGTGCCACCTTAGACAATCGGAACACTGAAGCTTTCTTT.

The V call is TRBV5-1, the J call TRBJ2-3; D remains unclear. Trimming pared 1 base from V and 2 bases from J, leaving 8 bases between. There are 14 residues in the CDR3. Germline V CDR1 and CDR2: SGHRS, YFSETQ. The CDR3, as DNA: TGCGCCAGCAGCTTGTCTAAGAACACAGATACGCAGTATTTT. Its translation: CASSLSKNTDTQYF. The variable domain in full, completed from reference TRBV5-1 and TRBJ2-3, reads KAGVTQTPRYLIKTRGQQVTLSCSPISGHRSVSWYQQTPGQGLQFLFEYFSETQRNKGNFPGRFSGRQFSNSRSEMNVSTLELGDSALYLCASSLSKNTDTQYFGPGTRLTVL.

The chain is built from TRBV9 and TRBJ2-4; D not certain. This CDR3 is 13 amino acids long. Germline CDR1 reads SGDLS; CDR2 reads YYNGEE. Deletions cut 0 bases from V and 8 bases from J, with 9 bases between. In nucleotides, the CDR3 is TGTGCCAGCAGCGTAGAGGACCACGACATTCAGTACTTC. Encoded protein: CASSVEDHDIQYF.

This chain connects TRBV2 to TRBJ2-7; 8 bases line up with TRBD1. The CDR3 contains 13 residues. Germline values: CDR1 SNHLY, CDR2 FYNNEI. After removal of 10 bases from V and 6 bases from J, the junction contained 11 bases not matched to a gene. CDR3 sequence (DNA): TGTGCCACCTCGGACAGGGCGCCCTCCGAGCAGTACTTC. Its translation: CATSDRAPSEQYF.

This chain connects TRBV2 to TRBJ1-2, with 9 bases that match TRBD1. Trimming cost V 4 bases and J 3 bases; bases outside gene matches: 3. The V gene's germline CDR1 is SNHLY and CDR2 FYNNEI. This CDR3 is built from 14 residues. In nucleotides, the CDR3 is TGTGCCAGCAGTGGAACAGGGGGCGACTATGGCTACACCTTC. Translated, it gives CASSGTGGDYGYTF.

The rearrangement joins TRBV7-9 to TRBJ1-5; D gene ambiguous. The CDR3 sequence is 15 residues long. V was pared by 1 base and J by 1 base, with 8 bases between. CDR1 and CDR2 from the germline V gene are SEHNR and FQNEAQ (reference sequence). CDR3 sequence reads: CASSLDGHSNQPQHF. CDR3 bases: TGTGCCAGCAGCTTAGACGGTCACAGCAATCAGCCCCAGCATTTT. The whole variable domain, filled in from reference TRBV7-9 and TRBJ1-5, reads DTGVSQNPRHKITKRGQNVTFRCDPISEHNRLYWYRQTLGQGPEFLTYFQNEAQLEKSRLLSDRFSAERPKGSFSTLEIQRTEQGDSAMYLCASSLDGHSNQPQHFGDGTRLSIL.

This clonotype was seen just once. This chain uses TRBV5-4 with TRBJ1-1; TRBD1 matches at 10 bases. Germline CDR1 SGHNT, CDR2 YYREEE (reference sequence). CDR3 length: 15 amino acids. V gave up 5 bases and J gave up 3 bases; unmatched junction bases: 7. The CDR3 here is CASRKDRGRDTEAFF. CDR3 nucleotides: TGTGCCAGCAGGAAGGACAGGGGGAGAGACACTGAAGCTTTCTTT.

The rearrangement joins TRBV5-6 to TRBJ2-5; 7 bases line up with TRBD1. This CDR3 is 15 amino acids long. Germline V gives CDR1 SGHDT, CDR2 YYEEEE. J was trimmed by 2 bases and V by 5 bases; bases with no gene match: 9. The CDR3: CASSTGTDLQETQYF. Written as DNA, the CDR3 is TGTGCCAGCAGTACCGGGACAGACCTTCAAGAGACCCAGTACTTC.

This sequence joins TRBV27 and TRBJ2-7; D is possibly TRBD2 (6 bases). V was clipped by 6 bases and J by 10 bases, with 22 bases between them. Germline CDR1 and CDR2: MNHEY and SMNVEV (reference sequence). This CDR3 region has 14 residues. CDR3: CASSSLGGHLGQYF. The DNA for the CDR3 is TGTGCCAGCAGCTCACTGGGAGGACACCTGGGCCAGTACTTC.